The present entry profiles one TCR beta chain with its context. The antigen this receptor binds is unknown. No much larger clone is present one base from it, and per-base qualities are unavailable. Amplification of TCR beta CDR3 regions was carried out from RNA transcripts. For the first round of RT-PCR on the TCR CDR3, the HTBI primer set was used together with the Qiagen OneStep RT-PCR kit. The libraries were constructed in a second round of multiplex PCR and then size-selected and purified. Paired-end sequencing of the libraries was performed with 100 bp reads on an Illumina HiSeq2000. As for the authors' bioinformatics: SOAPnuke was used to process the raw data, throwing out any read that contained adapters or uncalled bases, had a mean Phred below 15, or lacked an exact constant-primer or identifier match. High-quality paired reads were merged with COPE v1.2.5, and unique nucleotide sequences were defined as clonotypes. Clonotypes were aligned to IMGT TRBV, TRBD and TRBJ reference segments using MiTCR v1.1. Analysis was restricted to V-J combinations with a frequency above 0.0001, which covered roughly 99% of repertoires. The TCS score was defined as the ratio of F50 (clonal expansion) to E x V (chaos), calculated using BLOSUM62-based TCRdist between CDR3 peptides within each V-J. Welch's t-statistics and random forest reduced approximately 520 V-J features to fewer than 15, which were used in a naive Bayes classifier (R e1071). TCRdb reprocessed the public reads (quality trimming at Q25 with fastp, clone calling with MiXCR) and kept in-frame beta chains. Entries are consolidated by CDR3 protein sequence, retaining the most common genes and DNA. The V and J calls come from TCRdb's annotation, not from the publication. The sample contains hundreds of thousands of distinct CDR3 sequences, approximately 16% of them found a single time. Approximately 18% of the sample is in the top ten clones.

A patient counted as having stable Graves' hyperthyroidism if no progression to ophthalmopathy occurred over 18 months of follow-up. Hyperthyroidism patients were newly diagnosed, with disease duration under 2 months, and aged 18 to 65 years. Patients with uncontrolled infections, other autoimmune diseases, pregnancy or lactation were excluded. Diagnoses were established on the basis of clinical symptoms, serum thyroxine and TRAb, thyroid ultrasound, and orbital computed tomography. PBMCs were separated from 10 ml of fresh peripheral blood using Ficoll-Paque density gradient centrifugation. Total RNA was extracted with Trizol reagent, and quality was checked on an Agilent 2100 Bioanalyzer. The entry originates in a study of T cells in Graves' hyperthyroidism and ophthalmopathy (dated by TCRdb to the late 2010s). Concerning the study at large: Peripheral blood samples were taken at initial diagnosis, before any treatment was given. To identify TCR V-J signatures that set the groups apart, the researchers used a discovery cohort of 100 patients, made up of about 44 with Graves' ophthalmopathy and about 59 with stable Graves' hyperthyroidism. Prospective prediction of ophthalmopathy was tested in an independent validation cohort consisting of some 19 hyperthyroidism patients and around 17 patients who later progressed to ophthalmopathy. For training and testing, the 100 or so patients in the discovery cohort were randomly divided in a 7:3 ratio. In several Graves' hyperthyroidism patients, the study also compared T-cell repertoires from thyroid tissue with T-cell repertoires from blood. After blood sampling, hyperthyroidism patients were treated with methimazole at a starting dose of 30 mg daily, and ophthalmopathy patients were treated with high-dose intravenous methylprednisolone. The paper reports TCR Vbeta CDR3 sequencing of 135 peripheral blood samples: approximately 43 ophthalmopathy, under 85 hyperthyroidism and approximately 17 progressor patients.

V ends up 10 bases short and J 7 bases short, with an unmatched junction base count of 21. CDR1 and CDR2 (SNHLY, FYNNEI) derive from the germline V gene. From cysteine to phenylalanine, the CDR3 is 17 amino acids long. The read is trimmed to its CDR3 DNA, 51 bases read in frame from base 1. Overall results and qualifications from the work: Blood samples also contained most of the expanded thyroid clonotypes (frequency above 0.001), which suggests that blood repertoires may reflect thyroid immune responses. In validation, the model predicted progression to ophthalmopathy a median of roughly 6.1 months before onset, with over 60% sensitivity and about 72% specificity. No statistical method was used to set the sample size in advance, and investigators knew the group allocation. A 13 V-J signature model separated ophthalmopathy from stable hyperthyroidism, with about 90% sensitivity and around 84% specificity in cross-validation and 80%/75% in testing.

The sequence links TRBV2 to TRBJ2-1; 8 central nucleotides agree with TRBD2. The clonotype was recovered from a woman aged 18-30 years with Graves' hyperthyroidism. Sequencing input: blood. CDR3 region: CAKQRRTGGGTKNEQFF. In nucleotide form, the sequence is TGTGCCAAACAACGTCGAACGGGAGGGGGGACAAAGAATGAGCAGTTCTTC. The CDR3 plus the reference TRBV2 and TRBJ2-1 genes for the other parts give the full variable domain: EPEVTQTPSHQVTQMGQEVILRCVPISNHLYFYWYRQILGQKVEFLVSFYNNEISEKSEIFDDQFSVERPDGSNFTLKIRSTKLEDSAMYFCAKQRRTGGGTKNEQFFGPGTRLTVL.